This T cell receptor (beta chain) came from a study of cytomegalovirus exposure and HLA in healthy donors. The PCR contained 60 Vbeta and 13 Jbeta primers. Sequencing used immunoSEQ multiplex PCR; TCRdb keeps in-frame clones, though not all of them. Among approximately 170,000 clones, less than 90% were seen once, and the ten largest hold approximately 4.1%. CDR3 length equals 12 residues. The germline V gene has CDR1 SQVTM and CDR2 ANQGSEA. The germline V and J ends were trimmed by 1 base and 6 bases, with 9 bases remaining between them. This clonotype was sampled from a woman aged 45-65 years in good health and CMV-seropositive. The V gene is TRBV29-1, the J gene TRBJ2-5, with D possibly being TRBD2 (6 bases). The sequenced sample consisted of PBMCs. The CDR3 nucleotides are TGCAGCGTTGAAGCGGGGGAAAAGACCCAGTACTTC. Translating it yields CSVEAGEKTQYF.